Each of the 9 T cell receptor beta chains below was sequenced from the same sample in a study of cytomegalovirus exposure and HLA in healthy donors (dated by TCRdb to about 2017). To prepare the library, the immunoSEQ multiplex PCR assay was applied. The multiplex PCR relied on a mix of 60 forward primers for TCR Vbeta segments and 13 reverse primers for TCR Jbeta segments. TCRdb mirrors the immuneACCESS table, restricted to in-frame sequences. Some clones are absent from its copies; in checked studies, under half trace to an unresolved V gene, and the reason for the others is unknown. This sample lists some 150,000 clones; roughly three quarters were detected once. The top ten clones comprise 3.5% to 4% of the sample. The sample was PBMCs. The receptors were gathered from a man aged 18 to 29 in good health and CMV-seronegative.

The J gene is TRBJ2-1, the V gene TRBV15; D is undetermined. CDR3 length equals 16 residues. The V end was cut by 2 bases, the J end by 4 bases, with 15 bases between. Germline V gene lookup returns CDR1 LNHNV and CDR2 YYDKDF (reference sequence). CDR3 sequence: CATSRYINTGYNEQFF. Here the CDR3 DNA reads TGTGCCACCAGCAGATATATCAATACGGGTTACAATGAGCAGTTCTTC.

The chain joins TRBV9 to TRBJ1-2, with 9 bases aligning to TRBD1. The trim removed 4 bases at V and 4 bases at J, leaving 11 bases unmatched. Germline loops: CDR1 SGDLS, CDR2 YYNGEE. The CDR3 is 16 residues long. CDR3 amino acids: CASSLPPTGGGYGYTF. CDR3 nucleotide sequence: TGTGCCAGCAGCCTTCCACCTACAGGGGGCGGCTATGGCTACACCTTC.

V and J are TRBV7-8 and TRBJ1-1; 8 bases agree with TRBD1. Germline lookup yields CDR1 SGHVS and CDR2 FQNEAQ. This CDR3 has 18 residues. Unmatched junction bases numbered 14, after V lost 5 bases and J lost 0 bases. The CDR3 loop is CASSAPEGRQGLNTEAFF. In DNA, the CDR3 is TGTGCCAGCAGCGCCCCGGAGGGACGACAGGGGCTGAACACTGAAGCTTTCTTT.

Turning to this clone: An end of the junction differs from the germline gene, which may be a read error. The genes are TRBV6-6 and TRBJ1-2, with 7 bases matching TRBD1. The CDR3 has 14 residues. Germline assignment: CDR1 MNHNY and CDR2 SVGAGI (reference sequence). CDR3 in DNA: TGTGCCAGCAGCCACAAACAGCAACCTAGACAGGGTTCATTC. Translated, it gives CASSHKQQPRQGSF.

This clone has a single count. The chain combines TRBV7-9 with TRBJ2-3, with 11 nucleotides matching TRBD2. CDR1 is SEHNR and CDR2 is FQNEAQ in the germline V gene (reference sequence). The V gene end was trimmed by 1 base and the J gene end by 2 bases; junction bases not matched to a gene: 11. There are 19 residues in the CDR3. CDR3 sequence reads: CASSLVQLAGDRVTDTQYF. In nucleotides, the CDR3 is TGTGCCAGCAGCTTAGTTCAACTAGCGGGAGATCGGGTCACAGATACGCAGTATTTT.

This chain links TRBV5-3 with TRBJ1-6; D might be TRBD1 (6 bases). TRBV5-3 is recorded as an ORF, its role being uncertain. The CDR3 loop spans 19 amino acids. The germline V and J ends were trimmed by 1 base and 7 bases, with 24 bases remaining between them. CDR3 protein: CARSLILFRGPPRNSPLHF. The DNA for the CDR3 is TGTGCCAGAAGCTTGATATTGTTCAGGGGTCCGCCTCGAAATTCACCCCTCCACTTT.

The chain joins TRBV14 to TRBJ2-3, with TRBD1 matching over 8 bases. The V gene's germline CDR1 is SGHDN and CDR2 FVKESK. V lost 4 bases and J lost 6; bases outside the gene matches: 9. This CDR3 has 15 residues. Here the CDR3 DNA reads TGTGCCAGCAGCCGCTTCGGACAGGGCGGCGATACGCAGTATTTT. Its translation is CASSRFGQGGDTQYF.

The gene calls are TRBV18 and TRBJ1-2; a weak D match, TRBD1 (6 bases). The CDR3 covers 13 residues. Between the trimmed V and J ends, which lost 4 bases and 2 bases, there was a span of 8 bases. CDR1 KGHSH and CDR2 LQKENI come from the germline V gene. The CDR3 nucleotides are TGTGCCAGCTCACGACAGGACAACTATGGCTACACCTTC. Its translation is CASSRQDNYGYTF.

This clone was counted between two and nine times. The J gene is TRBJ1-1, the V gene TRBV11-2; 7 nucleotides align to TRBD1. Germline loops: CDR1 SGHAT, CDR2 FQNNGV. Trimming removed 6 bases from V and 0 bases from J; junction bases left unmatched: 7. The CDR3 totals 15 residues. This CDR3 reads CASSSRQGVNTEAFF. Here the CDR3 DNA reads TGTGCCAGCAGTTCTAGACAGGGAGTGAACACTGAAGCTTTCTTT.